Listed below are T cell receptor beta chains from one sample, sequenced in a study of cytomegalovirus exposure and HLA in healthy donors. Profiling relied on immunoSEQ multiplex PCR, and the TCRdb table lists in-frame clones only, not all of them. This sample yields approximately 60,000 clones, of which around 90% are seen a single time; 3% belongs to the top ten. The sample consisted of PBMCs. Receptor source: a man younger than 35 in good health and CMV-seronegative. CDR3s include the opening cysteine and the closing phenylalanine or tryptophan. A D gene is named only where the DNA matches it firmly. Rows may omit the clone size; those that give it use once, few, many or a size class.

J: TRBJ2-7; size: .; D: TRBD1; V: TRBV28; DNA: TGTGCCAGCAGACCACCAGCAGGGGGCCCCTACGAGCAGTACTTC; CDR3: CASRPPAGGPYEQYF
J: TRBJ2-3; size: once; D: .; V: TRBV5-1; DNA: TGCGCCAGCAGCTTGGATTCAGTCACAGATACGCAGTATTTT; CDR3: CASSLDSVTDTQYF
J: TRBJ2-7; size: .; D: TRBD1; V: TRBV7-9; DNA: TGTGCCAGCAGCTTTTCTACAGGGGTCCACGAGCAGTACTTC; CDR3: CASSFSTGVHEQYF
J: TRBJ2-5; size: .; D: TRBD1; V: TRBV5-6; DNA: TGTGCCAGCAGCGGGGGACAGCGAGAGACCCAGTACTTC; CDR3: CASSGGQRETQYF
J: TRBJ1-2; size: .; D: .; V: TRBV27; DNA: TGTGCCAGCAGTCTAGCCACCCCCGGGAGACATTATGGCTACACCTTC; CDR3: CASSLATPGRHYGYTF
J: TRBJ2-2; size: .; D: TRBD1; V: TRBV5-1; DNA: TGCGCCAGCAGGGACACAGGGGTGAACACCGGGGAGCTGTTTTTT; CDR3: CASRDTGVNTGELFF
J: TRBJ2-3; size: .; D: TRBD1; V: TRBV15; DNA: TGTGCCACCAGCAGAGATCAGGGACAGGGTACAGATACGCAGTATTTT; CDR3: CATSRDQGQGTDTQYF
J: TRBJ2-1; size: .; D: .; V: TRBV7-7; DNA: TGTGCTAGCAGCCCGGAAGGGGATGAGCAGTTCTTC; CDR3: CASSPEGDEQFF
J: TRBJ2-3; size: .; D: .; V: TRBV5-6; DNA: TGTGCCAGCAGCGGTGTGGCGGAAACTAGCACAGATACGCAGTATTTT; CDR3: CASSGVAETSTDTQYF
J: TRBJ1-4; size: .; D: .; V: TRBV7-9; DNA: TGTGCCAGCAGCCCCCAGGGAAATAATGAAAAACTGTTTTTT; CDR3: CASSPQGNNEKLFF
J: TRBJ1-1; size: once; D: .; V: TRBV28; DNA: TGTGCCAGCAGTTTACTATTCAATCTCCGGGTGGGGAACACTGAAGCTTTCTTT; CDR3: CASSLLFNLRVGNTEAFF
J: TRBJ1-5; size: few; D: TRBD1; V: TRBV28; DNA: TGTGCCAGCACCGGGACAGGGCCCCAGCCCCAGCATTTT; CDR3: CASTGTGPQPQHF
J: TRBJ2-1; size: .; D: TRBD1; V: TRBV9; DNA: TGTGCCAGCAGCGATGGACAGGGTGGCTACAATGAGCAGTTCTTC; CDR3: CASSDGQGGYNEQFF
J: TRBJ2-3; size: .; D: .; V: TRBV6-4; DNA: TGTGCCAGCAGCATCCGGGACTCACCCACAGATACGCAGTATTTT; CDR3: CASSIRDSPTDTQYF
J: TRBJ2-5; size: .; D: TRBD2; V: TRBV18; DNA: TGTGCCAGCTCACGCCCGTTAGCGGGAGTGGAGACCCAGTACTTC; CDR3: CASSRPLAGVETQYF
J: TRBJ1-1; size: .; D: .; V: TRBV7-8; DNA: TGTGCCAGCAGCTTAGACGAGTCATTGAACACTGAAGCTTTCTTT; CDR3: CASSLDESLNTEAFF
J: TRBJ2-2; size: .; D: .; V: TRBV10-1; DNA: TGCGCCAGCAGTGAGTCCGGGCAGGGCACCGGGGAGCTGTTTTTT; CDR3: CASSESGQGTGELFF
J: TRBJ2-6; size: .; D: TRBD1; V: TRBV5-1; DNA: TGCGCCAGCAAGGTCTCCCCGGGACAGGGGTCTGGGGCCAACGTCCTGACTTTC; CDR3: CASKVSPGQGSGANVLTF
J: TRBJ2-7; size: .; D: .; V: TRBV19; DNA: TGTGCCAGTAGTACGACAGTCTCCTACGAGCAGTACTTC; CDR3: CASSTTVSYEQYF
J: TRBJ1-1; size: once; D: .; V: TRBV7-8; DNA: TGTGCCAGCAGCTTAGAGGGGAACGTGGCTTTCTTT; CDR3: CASSLEGNVAFF
J: TRBJ2-7; size: .; D: TRBD1; V: TRBV10-1; DNA: TGCGCCAGCAGTGCAGGGGGCTCAAGCTACGAGCAGTACTTC; CDR3: CASSAGGSSYEQYF
J: TRBJ1-1; size: .; D: .; V: TRBV29-1; DNA: TGCAGCGCTAGCCCGGGACAAGTTGAAGCTTTCTTT; CDR3: CSASPGQVEAFF
J: TRBJ2-6; size: .; D: .; V: TRBV28; DNA: TGTGCCAGCAGTAATTTGACACAAAGTCGGGCCAACGTCCTGACTTTC; CDR3: CASSNLTQSRANVLTF
J: TRBJ2-7; size: .; D: .; V: TRBV21-1; DNA: TGTGCCAGCAGCCGCCGAGGTCTACTGACTCCGAACTCAGCCTACGAGCAGTACTTC; CDR3: CASSRRGLLTPNSAYEQYF
J: TRBJ2-3; size: .; D: TRBD1; V: TRBV7-2; DNA: TGTGCCAGCAGCCCGGGACAGGGAGTAGGAACAGATACGCAGTATTTT; CDR3: CASSPGQGVGTDTQYF
J: TRBJ2-3; size: once; D: TRBD1; V: TRBV5-1; DNA: TGCGCCAGCAGCCAAATGACAGGGGTTAGCACAGATACGCAGTATTTT; CDR3: CASSQMTGVSTDTQYF